The 25 T cell receptor beta chains below come from one sample, sequenced in a study of blood T cell repertoires in COVID-19. Clones were sequenced by immunoSEQ multiplex PCR, and TCRdb holds only the in-frame ones, with some missing. The data hold about 180,000 clones, with approximately 83% observed a single time. The sequenced sample consisted of peripheral blood. All receptors derive from a man in his fifties or sixties with acute or convalescent COVID-19.

V and J are TRBV11-2 and TRBJ2-1; 14 positions agree with TRBD2. Per germline, CDR1 SGHAT and CDR2 FQNNGV. This CDR3 spans 16 amino acids. With V trimmed by 5 bases and J by 4 bases, 4 bases remained unmatched. The CDR3 coding sequence is TGTGCCAGCAGCCCCCGACTAGCGGGAGGGTACAATGAGCAGTTCTTC. Translating gives CASSPRLAGGYNEQFF.

The CDR3 spells CASSNPTGTTNTGELFF. DNA for the CDR3: TGTGCCAGCAGCAACCCCACCGGGACAACGAACACCGGGGAGCTGTTTTTT. The rearrangement uses TRBV7-3 and TRBJ2-2, with D perhaps matching TRBD1 (6 bases). The V gene's germline CDR1 is SGHTA and CDR2 FQGTGA. V dropped 5 bases and J dropped 0 bases, with 16 bases sitting between them. The CDR3 contains 17 residues.

This clone was seen only once. The rearrangement links TRBV12-3 or TRBV12-4 to TRBJ1-2; weak D call: TRBD1 (6 bases). This CDR3 has 13 amino acids. Trimming took 6 bases from V and 8 from J, leaving 16 bases between them. The CDR3 is CASSYRVLIGYTF. The CDR3 region has the DNA TGTGCCAGCAGCTACAGGGTTTTAATCGGCTACACCTTC.

The V and J genes are TRBV28 and TRBJ1-6; 9 bases are shared with TRBD1. CDR3 length equals 12 residues. J lost 11 bases, V lost 5 bases, and 1 base had no gene match. Germline CDR1 is MDHEN and CDR2 is SYDVKM. CDR3 DNA: TGTGCCAGCAGTGGGGACAGGGCACCCCTCCACTTT. It yields the protein CASSGDRAPLHF.

In DNA, the CDR3 is TGTGCCACCAGCAGAGAGCCCGGGGAGCCCCAGCATTTT. Its translation is CATSREPGEPQHF. The chain joins TRBV15 to TRBJ1-5; D gene ambiguous. The CDR3 consists of 13 residues. CDR1 is LNHNV, CDR2 YYDKDF, per germline (reference sequence). V was clipped by 0 bases and J by 8 bases, with 8 bases between them. Supplemented by reference TRBV15 and TRBJ1-5, the full variable domain reads DAMVIQNPRYQVTQFGKPVTLSCSQTLNHNVMYWYQQKSSQAPKLLFHYYDKDFNNEADTPDNFQSRRPNTSFCFLDIRSPGLGDTAMYLCATSREPGEPQHFGDGTRLSIL.

The CDR3 here is CASSLGQGAEKLFF. CDR3 coding DNA: TGTGCCAGCAGCTTAGGGCAGGGGGCCGAAAAACTGTTTTTT. This chain connects TRBV7-8 to TRBJ1-4, with TRBD1 matching 8 bases. Germline V gene sequence: CDR1 SGHVS, CDR2 FQNEAQ. J was trimmed by 8 bases and V by 1 base; bases with no gene match: 3. This CDR3 region has 14 residues.

The J gene is TRBJ2-1, the V gene TRBV5-1; TRBD2 agrees at 13 bases. Germline V lookup: CDR1 SGHRS, CDR2 YFSETQ. This CDR3 is 16 amino acids long. V dropped 0 bases and J dropped 5; count of bases not matched to a gene: 2. This CDR3 reads CASSLAGTSGNNEQFF. In DNA, the CDR3 is TGCGCCAGCAGCTTGGCCGGGACTAGCGGGAACAATGAGCAGTTCTTC.

This sequence joins TRBV3-1 (or the pseudogene TRBV3-2) and TRBJ2-7, with TRBD2 identical over 14 bases. V dropped 1 base and J dropped 1; count of bases not matched to a gene: 3. CDR1 is LGHDT, CDR2 YNNKEL, per germline (reference sequence). The CDR3 totals 17 residues. The CDR3 here is CASSQGGLAGVSYEQYF. Written as DNA, the CDR3 is TGTGCCAGCAGCCAAGGGGGACTAGCGGGAGTTTCCTACGAGCAGTACTTC.

This chain uses TRBV28 with TRBJ2-1, with TRBD2 matching 8 bases. The germline V gene has CDR1 MDHEN and CDR2 SYDVKM. The CDR3 runs 16 residues. Trimming removed 4 bases from V and 4 bases from J; junction bases left unmatched: 9. CDR3 residues: CASSSRPGTRYNEQFF. CDR3 DNA sequence: TGTGCCAGCAGTTCCAGGCCCGGGACTAGGTACAATGAGCAGTTCTTC.

The chain combines TRBV28 with TRBJ2-3, with D possibly being TRBD2 (5 bases). V was trimmed by 2 bases and J by 1 base, leaving 10 bases between them. Per the germline V gene, CDR1 is MDHEN and CDR2 is SYDVKM. The CDR3 totals 15 residues. The CDR3 spells CASSLRGQGTDTQYF. The CDR3 DNA sequence: TGTGCCAGCAGTTTAAGAGGGCAGGGCACAGATACGCAGTATTTT.

The chain links TRBV29-1 to TRBJ2-3, with a weak D call TRBD1 (5 bases). The CDR3 spans 14 residues. CDR1 and CDR2 (germline): SQVTM, ANQGSEA. Deletions cut 4 bases from V and 2 bases from J, with 13 bases between. The CDR3 sequence is CSVAQGISTDTQYF. The CDR3 coding sequence is TGCAGCGTTGCCCAGGGAATATCCACAGATACGCAGTATTTT.

This clone was found once. CDR3 amino acids: CASSRNGGANTGELFF. The CDR3 DNA is TGTGCCAGCAGCCGTAACGGCGGGGCTAACACCGGGGAGCTGTTTTTT. The gene calls are TRBV21-1 and TRBJ2-2; the table names TRBD2, a call not compared with the DNA. TRBV21-1 is a listed pseudogene. The CDR3 sequence is 16 residues long.

CDR3 protein: CASMTSGGGTDTQYF. DNA for the CDR3: TGTGCCAGTATGACTAGCGGGGGTGGGACAGATACGCAGTATTTT. V gene TRBV19 combines with J gene TRBJ2-3; TRBD2 matches 12 bases. The germline gives CDR1 LNHDA, CDR2 SQIVND (reference sequence). The CDR3 sequence is 15 residues long. J lost 3 bases, V lost 7 bases, and 5 bases had no gene match.

The J gene is TRBJ1-1, the V gene TRBV7-2, with a weak D call TRBD1 (5 bases). V gave up 5 bases and J gave up 3 bases, with 16 bases separating them. Germline V gene sequence: CDR1 SGHTA, CDR2 FQGNSA. The CDR3 is 15 amino acids. CDR3 DNA: TGTGCCAGCAGCCCTAACCTACAGGCCGACACTGAAGCTTTCTTT. Translation gives CASSPNLQADTEAFF.

This rearrangement joins TRBV18 to TRBJ2-2; 8 bases line up with TRBD2. CDR1 and CDR2 (germline): KGHSH, LQKENI. V lost 2 bases, J lost 2 bases, and 7 bases stayed unmatched. The CDR3 runs to 17 residues. The CDR3 loop reads CASSPILLAANTGELFF. The CDR3 DNA reads as TGTGCCAGCTCACCAATCTTACTAGCGGCTAACACCGGGGAGCTGTTTTTT.

The gene calls are TRBV7-2 and TRBJ1-2, with 8 positions matching TRBD1. The CDR3 loop spans 17 amino acids. Germline CDR1 SGHTA, CDR2 FQGNSA. Trimming at V came to 2 bases and at J to 4 bases, leaving 12 bases not matched to a gene. The CDR3: CASSLSSGGNEGYGYTF. The DNA of the CDR3 is TGTGCCAGCAGCTTATCTTCAGGGGGCAATGAGGGCTATGGCTACACCTTC.

The chain carries TRBV18 and TRBJ2-1; D is perhaps TRBD1 (6 bases). Trimming removed 3 bases from V and 3 bases from J, with 9 bases in between. Germline loops: CDR1 KGHSH, CDR2 LQKENI. CDR3 length equals 14 residues. Written as DNA, the CDR3 is TGTGCCAGCTCACCCTCGGACAGCTACAATGAGCAGTTCTTC. Translated, it gives CASSPSDSYNEQFF.

V usage is TRBV7-9 and J usage is TRBJ2-7, with 8 bases that match TRBD2. Germline-derived CDR1 and CDR2 are SEHNR and FQNEAQ (reference sequence). The junction had 11 bases not matched to a gene; V was cut back by 5 bases and J by 5 bases. The CDR3 has 15 amino acids. The DNA of the CDR3 is TGTGCCAGCAGCCCAATGGGACGGGGGGGCCACGAGCAGTACTTC. It yields the protein CASSPMGRGGHEQYF.

The chain couples TRBV5-1 to TRBJ2-4, with D uncertain. The CDR3 totals 15 residues. Per the germline V gene, CDR1 is SGHRS and CDR2 is YFSETQ. Trimming removed 5 bases at V and 0 bases at J, with 12 bases between. The DNA of the CDR3 is TGCGCCAGCAGTCAGGCCCCTTTAGCCAAAAACATTCAGTACTTC. As protein: CASSQAPLAKNIQYF.

This clone came up once. The CDR3, as DNA: TGTGCCAGCAGCCTCCGACAGGGCGGCACTGAAGCTTTCTTT. Encoded protein: CASSLRQGGTEAFF. V usage is TRBV5-5 and J usage is TRBJ1-1; the match to TRBD1 covers 7 bases. The junction had 7 bases not matched to a gene; V was cut back by 4 bases and J by 4 bases. The CDR3 runs 14 residues. Germline-derived CDR1 and CDR2 are SGHKS and YYEKEE (reference sequence). Supplemented by reference TRBV5-5 and TRBJ1-1, the full variable domain reads DAGVTQSPTHLIKTRGQQVTLRCSPISGHKSVSWYQQVLGQGPQFIFQYYEKEERGRGNFPDRFSARQFPNYSSELNVNALLLGDSALYLCASSLRQGGTEAFFGQGTRLTVV.

The chain carries TRBV7-9 and TRBJ2-7; 10 bases are a match to TRBD1. Germline V gene data show CDR1 as SEHNR and CDR2 as FQNEAQ (reference sequence). This CDR3 contains 14 residues. V gave up 5 bases and J gave up 6 bases; unmatched junction bases: 7. CDR3 amino acids: CASSASGTGAEQYF. Here the CDR3 DNA reads TGTGCCAGCAGCGCGTCCGGGACAGGGGCCGAGCAGTACTTC.

This chain uses TRBV5-4 with TRBJ2-3; 9 nucleotides match TRBD2. The germline V gene encodes CDR1 SGHNT and CDR2 YYREEE (reference sequence). V was pared by 0 bases and J by 4 bases, with 12 bases of the junction left unmatched. The CDR3 length is 18 residues. As DNA, the CDR3 is TGTGCCAGCAGCTTGGCCAATTTAGCGGGAGCCGGCCCAGATACGCAGTATTTT. It is translated as CASSLANLAGAGPDTQYF.

V is TRBV7-2 and J is TRBJ2-6, with TRBD1 as a possible D gene (5 bases). The CDR3 sequence is 19 residues long. V was pared by 4 bases and J by 2 bases, with 21 bases between. The germline CDR1 and CDR2 sequences are SGHTA and FQGNSA. The DNA for the CDR3 is TGTGCCAGCAGCTCCGGTACAGGCAGGGTCCTTGCTGGGGCCAACGTCCTGACTTTC. This gives the protein CASSSGTGRVLAGANVLTF.

The J gene is TRBJ2-3, the V gene TRBV5-1; TRBD2 agrees at 8 bases. Germline values: CDR1 SGHRS, CDR2 YFSETQ. CDR3 length equals 14 residues. V lost 5 bases, J lost 6 bases, and 8 bases stayed unmatched. CDR3 protein: CASSSTSAEDTQYF. CDR3 in DNA: TGCGCCAGCAGTTCGACTAGCGCGGAGGATACGCAGTATTTT.

This sequence joins TRBV6-5 and TRBJ1-3; TRBD1 matches at 11 bases. The V gene end was trimmed by 6 bases and the J gene end by 7 bases; junction bases not matched to a gene: 5. The CDR3 covers 14 residues. Germline CDR1 MNHEY, CDR2 SVGAGI. The CDR3 bases are TGTGCCAGCAGGGCCGGGACAGGGGGGAACACCATATATTTT. It yields the protein CASRAGTGGNTIYF.